Listed here are 21 T cell receptor beta chains from one sample, sequenced in a study of blood T cell repertoires in COVID-19. TCRdb's copy holds only in-frame clones and misses some; the assay was immunoSEQ multiplex PCR. This table has 300,000 to 400,000 clones, just over 85% appearing once. Sequences were obtained from PBMCs or T cells enriched from blood (not recorded which). The receptors originated from a woman in her 40s with acute COVID-19.

The chain recombines TRBV2 with TRBJ1-6, with D tentatively TRBD1 (5 bases). Deletions cut 3 bases from V and 10 bases from J, with 7 bases between. Germline-derived CDR1 and CDR2 are SNHLY and FYNNEI. This CDR3 comprises 12 residues. CDR3 in amino acids: CASSEGRSPLHF. The CDR3, as DNA: TGTGCCAGCAGTGAGGGGCGGTCACCCCTCCACTTT.

The chain couples TRBV9 to TRBJ2-3; 8 bases map to TRBD2. The germline V gene has CDR1 SGDLS and CDR2 YYNGEE. The CDR3 contains 15 residues. Trimming removed 0 bases from V and 11 bases from J; junction bases left unmatched: 11. Written as DNA, the CDR3 is TGTGCCAGCAGCGTAGTAGAGGGAAGCGGGGGTATGCAGTATTTT. This gives the protein CASSVVEGSGGMQYF.

The chain carries TRBV4-3 and TRBJ1-3; D possibly corresponds to TRBD1 (6 bases). Looked up from germline, CDR1 is LGHNA and CDR2 is YSLEER. V was cut by 2 bases and J by 2 bases, with 10 bases left in between. The CDR3 is 15 amino acids. CDR3 DNA: TGCGCCAGCAGCCAAATCACAGGGCCTGGAAACACCATATATTTT. Residues: CASSQITGPGNTIYF.

Remarks on this clone: The same CDR3 also results from other DNA sequences found in this sample. The chain employs TRBV18 and TRBJ2-5; possible D gene TRBD2, 5 bases. CDR1 and CDR2 (germline): KGHSH, LQKENI. Trimming pared 3 bases from V and 5 bases from J, leaving 7 bases between. The CDR3 spans 12 residues. In DNA, the CDR3 is TGTGCCAGCTCACCTAGAGGGGAGACCCAGTACTTC. Encoded protein: CASSPRGETQYF.

This sequence joins TRBV20-1 and TRBJ1-4; 7 nucleotides match TRBD1. The CDR3 covers 13 residues. Trimming cost V 3 bases and J 3 bases; bases outside gene matches: 1. Germline V gene sequence: CDR1 DFQATT, CDR2 SNEGSKA (reference sequence). CDR3 nucleotide sequence: TGCAGTGCTAGTGGGACAGCTAATGAAAAACTGTTTTTT. Translation gives CSASGTANEKLFF.

This chain links TRBV2 with TRBJ2-3; D may be TRBD2 (5 bases). Germline values: CDR1 SNHLY, CDR2 FYNNEI. V lost 4 bases to trimming and J lost 5 bases, with 13 bases between them. This CDR3 comprises 14 residues. The CDR3 sequence: CASSVGGSGDTQYF. Written as DNA, the CDR3 is TGTGCCAGCAGTGTAGGAGGATCCGGAGATACGCAGTATTTT.

The chain has TRBV27 and TRBJ2-1; the match to TRBD2 covers 11 bases. CDR3 size: 16 residues. The germline CDR1 and CDR2 sequences are MNHEY and SMNVEV (reference sequence). V shed 5 bases and J 1 base; nucleotides not matched to a gene: 4. CDR3 coding DNA: TGTGCCAGCAGTCCAAGGACTAGCGGGTCCTACAATGAGCAGTTCTTC. Translated: CASSPRTSGSYNEQFF.

This chain connects TRBV4-3 to TRBJ2-7; D perhaps matches TRBD1 (6 bases). V was pared by 3 bases and J by 6 bases, with 18 bases between. CDR1 is LGHNA, CDR2 YSLEER, per germline. The CDR3 is 15 amino acids. The CDR3 DNA is TGCGCCAGCAGCCACGCCTACGCTGGACAGATCGAGCAGTACTTC. As protein: CASSHAYAGQIEQYF.

V usage is TRBV27 and J usage is TRBJ1-1; 10 nucleotides line up with TRBD1. Trimming cost V 8 bases and J 4 bases; bases outside gene matches: 22. The CDR3 has 19 residues. Germline lookup yields CDR1 MNHEY and CDR2 SMNVEV (reference sequence). CDR3 sequence: CASGFLTGTGDYFGTEAFF. The CDR3 nucleotides read TGTGCCAGCGGATTTCTGACCGGGACAGGGGATTATTTCGGCACTGAAGCTTTCTTT.

V gene TRBV6-4 combines with J gene TRBJ1-2, with D uncertain. This CDR3 is 13 amino acids long. Germline values: CDR1 MRHNA, CDR2 SNTAGT. V shed 4 bases and J shed 4 bases, with 10 bases lying between them. The chain's CDR3 is CASSVVAGYGYTF. In DNA, the CDR3 is TGTGCCAGCAGTGTGGTGGCAGGCTATGGCTACACCTTC.

This clone appeared a single time. The chain has TRBV27 and TRBJ2-7; D is perhaps TRBD2 (7 bases). This CDR3 is 16 amino acids long. Germline CDR1 is MNHEY and CDR2 is SMNVEV (reference sequence). Trimming pared 2 bases from V and 0 bases from J, leaving 14 bases between. CDR3 in DNA: TGTGCCAGCAGTTTACTCGCGGGGGCCATCTCCTACGAGCAGTACTTC. Protein sequence: CASSLLAGAISYEQYF.

This chain uses TRBV7-2 with TRBJ2-3; D possibly corresponds to TRBD1 (6 bases). Trimming removed 4 bases at V and 0 bases at J, with 17 bases between. Germline V gene data show CDR1 as SGHTA and CDR2 as FQGNSA. The CDR3 is 17 residues long. In DNA, the CDR3 is TGTGCCAGCAGCTGGGGGCAGGGGAAACCTAGCACAGATACGCAGTATTTT. The encoded protein is CASSWGQGKPSTDTQYF.

The chain combines TRBV28 with TRBJ2-7; D may be TRBD2 (5 bases). Germline V lookup: CDR1 MDHEN, CDR2 SYDVKM. The V and J ends lost 5 bases and 3 bases respectively, with 17 bases between them. This CDR3 region has 15 residues. CDR3 DNA sequence: TGTGCCAGCAGTACCCCGGACGTTAGCGTCTACGAGCAGTACTTC. Amino acid sequence: CASSTPDVSVYEQYF. The full variable domain, in which reference TRBV28 and TRBJ2-7 provide the parts outside the CDR3, is DVKVTQSSRYLVKRTGEKVFLECVQDMDHENMFWYRQDPGLGLRLIYFSYDVKMKEKGDIPEGYSVSREKKERFSLILESASTNQTSMYLCASSTPDVSVYEQYFGPGTRLTVT.

The chain joins TRBV25-1 to TRBJ1-2, with TRBD1 matching 7 bases. The CDR3 has 12 amino acids. CDR1 and CDR2 from the germline V gene are MGHDK and SYGVNS. J lost 7 bases, V lost 5 bases, and 4 bases had no gene match. CDR3 residues: CASSNAGGGYTF. The DNA of the CDR3 is TGTGCCAGCAGTAACGCAGGGGGTGGCTACACCTTC.

The chain recombines TRBV4-3 with TRBJ2-7; no definite D call. V was clipped by 0 bases and J by 3 bases, with 12 bases between them. CDR1 is LGHNA, CDR2 YSLEER, per germline. The CDR3 is made up of 15 amino acids. CDR3 sequence reads: CASSQEGYSRYEQYF. CDR3 nucleotide sequence: TGCGCCAGCAGCCAAGAAGGTTACAGCCGCTACGAGCAGTACTTC.

In its sample, this clone was seen a few times. The sample carries other DNA sequences with the same CDR3. V and J are TRBV28 and TRBJ2-7, with 8 bases fitting TRBD2. Trimming at V came to 6 bases and at J to 0 bases, leaving 4 bases not matched to a gene. The germline V gene has CDR1 MDHEN and CDR2 SYDVKM. CDR3 length: 14 amino acids. CDR3 nucleotide sequence: TGTGCCAGCAGCCTCAGCGGGAGCTCCTACGAGCAGTACTTC. As protein: CASSLSGSSYEQYF. The full variable domain, in which reference TRBV28 and TRBJ2-7 provide the parts outside the CDR3, is DVKVTQSSRYLVKRTGEKVFLECVQDMDHENMFWYRQDPGLGLRLIYFSYDVKMKEKGDIPEGYSVSREKKERFSLILESASTNQTSMYLCASSLSGSSYEQYFGPGTRLTVT.

The V call is TRBV27, the J call TRBJ2-5; 7 nucleotides agree with TRBD1. V lost 5 bases and J lost 5; bases outside the gene matches: 5. The CDR3 is 13 amino acids. Germline values: CDR1 MNHEY, CDR2 SMNVEV (reference sequence). The CDR3 protein is CASSIDREETQYF. The CDR3 nucleotides are TGTGCCAGCAGTATAGACAGGGAGGAGACCCAGTACTTC.

This clone is termed medium-sized (0.01 to 0.1%). The chain has TRBV7-9 and TRBJ1-1, with 11 bases identical to TRBD1. The CDR3 contains 19 residues. V trimming: 5 bases; J trimming: 5 bases; junction bases outside the gene matches: 19. Germline assignment: CDR1 SEHNR and CDR2 FQNEAQ (reference sequence). The CDR3 is CASSPTILGTGGVNTEAFF. In nucleotides, the CDR3 is TGTGCCAGCAGCCCGACAATCCTCGGGACAGGGGGTGTTAATACTGAAGCTTTCTTT.

The chain employs TRBV5-4 and TRBJ2-2, with D possibly matching TRBD2 (6 bases). Germline V gene sequence: CDR1 SGHNT, CDR2 YYREEE (reference sequence). This CDR3 region has 15 residues. V shed 6 bases and J shed 0 bases, with 12 bases lying between them. The DNA of the CDR3 is TGTGCCAGCACCCTAGGAGGGTCGAACACCGGGGAGCTGTTTTTT. It encodes CASTLGGSNTGELFF.

On this clone: This CDR3 is also generated by other DNA sequences in the sample. The CDR3 bases are TGTGCCAGCAGCTTGGCAGGGGGGGATACGCAGTATTTT. Encoded protein: CASSLAGGDTQYF. V and J are TRBV7-2 and TRBJ2-3; TRBD1 is a possible D gene (7 bases). Trimming took 3 bases from V and 6 from J, leaving 10 bases between them. CDR1 SGHTA and CDR2 FQGNSA come from the germline V gene. The CDR3 runs 13 residues.

The chain carries TRBV28 and TRBJ2-7; the match to TRBD2 covers 7 bases. The germline gives CDR1 MDHEN, CDR2 SYDVKM. V was pared by 3 bases and J by 9 bases, with 17 bases of the junction left unmatched. The CDR3 length is 16 residues. The CDR3 DNA reads TGTGCCAGCAGTTTGGGAGCAGCGGGGTTTAACGAGCGGCAGTACTTC. Translation: CASSLGAAGFNERQYF.